This T cell receptor (beta chain) was captured in a study of T cells in pancreatic ductal adenocarcinoma. The selected patients with pancreatic ductal adenocarcinoma had surgery but no neoadjuvant therapy. Clones were sequenced by immunoSEQ multiplex PCR, and TCRdb holds only the in-frame ones, with some missing. The sample records roughly 20,000 clones, roughly 90% being singletons. Trimming pared 2 bases from V and 6 bases from J, leaving 10 bases between. This CDR3 is built from 13 residues. CDR1 and CDR2 from the germline V gene are SGHTA and FQGNSA. Only a few counts were recorded for this clone.

Sequencing was performed on PBMCs. This receptor was taken from a human donor with pancreatic ductal adenocarcinoma. This rearrangement joins TRBV7-2 to TRBJ1-2; D is perhaps TRBD1 (5 bases). The CDR3 DNA reads as TGTGCCAGCAGCTTACAACAGACAGATGGCTACACCTTC. This gives the protein CASSLQQTDGYTF.